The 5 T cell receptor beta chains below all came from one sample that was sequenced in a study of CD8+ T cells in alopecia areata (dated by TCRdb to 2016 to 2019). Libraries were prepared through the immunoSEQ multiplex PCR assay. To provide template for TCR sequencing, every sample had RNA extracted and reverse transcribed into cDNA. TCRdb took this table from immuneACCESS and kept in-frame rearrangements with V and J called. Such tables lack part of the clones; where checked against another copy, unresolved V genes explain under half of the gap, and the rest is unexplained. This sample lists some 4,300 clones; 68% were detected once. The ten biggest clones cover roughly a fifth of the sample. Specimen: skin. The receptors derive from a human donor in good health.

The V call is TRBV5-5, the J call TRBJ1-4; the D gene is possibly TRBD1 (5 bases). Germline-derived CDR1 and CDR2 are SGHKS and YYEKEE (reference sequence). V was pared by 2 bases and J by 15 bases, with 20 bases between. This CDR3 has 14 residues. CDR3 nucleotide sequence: TGTGCCAGCAGCTTAGGGACTGACTACGTAGAGGTGTTTTTT. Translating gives CASSLGTDYVEVFF.

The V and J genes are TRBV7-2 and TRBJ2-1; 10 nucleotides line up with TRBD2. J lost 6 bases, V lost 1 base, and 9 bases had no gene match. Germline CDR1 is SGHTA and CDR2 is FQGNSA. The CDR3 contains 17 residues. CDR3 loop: CASSLGSGRARSNEQFF. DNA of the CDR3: TGTGCCAGCAGCTTAGGGAGCGGGAGGGCCAGAAGCAATGAGCAGTTCTTC.

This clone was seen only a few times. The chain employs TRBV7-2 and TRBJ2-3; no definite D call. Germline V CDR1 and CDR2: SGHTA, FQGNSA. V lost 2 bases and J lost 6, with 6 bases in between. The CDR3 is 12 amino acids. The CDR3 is CASSLFGDTQYF. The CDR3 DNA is TGTGCCAGCAGCTTATTTGGGGATACGCAGTATTTT.

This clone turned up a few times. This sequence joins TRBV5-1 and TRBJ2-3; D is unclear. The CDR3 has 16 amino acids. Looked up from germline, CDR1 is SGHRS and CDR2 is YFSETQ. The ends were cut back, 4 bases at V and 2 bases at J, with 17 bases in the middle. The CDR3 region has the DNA TGCGCCAGCAGCCCGTCCCCCTCCGATTACACAGATACGCAGTATTTT. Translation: CASSPSPSDYTDTQYF.

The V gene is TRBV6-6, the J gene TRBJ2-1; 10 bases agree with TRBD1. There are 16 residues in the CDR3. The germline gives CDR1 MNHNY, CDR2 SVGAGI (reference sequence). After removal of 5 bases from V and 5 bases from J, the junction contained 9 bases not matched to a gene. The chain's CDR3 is CASSKRAGTGDNEQFF. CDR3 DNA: TGTGCCAGCAGTAAGAGGGCCGGGACAGGGGACAATGAGCAGTTCTTC.